Here is one T cell receptor beta chain with its context. The sample is drawn from a study of blood T cell repertoires in COVID-19. Across the whole study: Samples representing acute and convalescent COVID-19 were sourced from the United States, Italy and Spain. T cells, B-cell-depleted T cells, or PBMCs supplied cDNA or gDNA.

In the original workflow: Cell counts per sample came from amplifying reference gene primers. The assay was immunoSEQ multiplex PCR, and TCRdb's table has in-frame clones only and misses some. V and J calls and clone size follow that table, whereas D and trimming were derived from the DNA. The data show 25,000 to 30,000 clones, around four fifths seen once. This CDR3 spans 15 amino acids. Germline trimming cut 6 bases from V and 0 bases from J; bases unmatched to any gene: 4. From germline, CDR1 is MNHEY and CDR2 SVGAGI. V usage is TRBV6-5 and J usage is TRBJ1-1, with TRBD1 identical over 10 bases. The sequence derives from a man between 65 and 85 years old with acute or convalescent COVID-19. Sequencing was done on a sample of peripheral blood. The CDR3 bases are TGTGCCAGCAGGAGACAGGGGGCTTTGAACACTGAAGCTTTCTTT. Translated, it gives CASRRQGALNTEAFF.